This TCR beta chain was captured in a study of blood T cell repertoires in COVID-19. Turning to the study itself: The United States, Italy and Spain provided the acute and convalescent COVID-19 samples.

In the source study's methods: Nucleated cell counts were estimated from reference gene primer amplification. TCRdb's copy holds only in-frame clones and misses some; the assay was immunoSEQ multiplex PCR. V, J and clone size are taken as reported in that table, and D and trimming were inferred from the DNA itself. The data hold 80,000 to 100,000 clones, with approximately 86% observed a single time. This sequence originates from a man aged 45 to 65 with acute or convalescent COVID-19. Sequencing was done on a sample of peripheral blood.

The CDR3 spells CASSLPGVGTPLHF. CDR3 bases: TGTGCCAGCAGCTTACCAGGGGTTGGGACACCCCTCCACTTT. The chain combines TRBV11-2 with TRBJ1-6; possibly TRBD1 for D (6 bases). The ends were cut back, 2 bases at V and 11 bases at J, with 13 bases in the middle. CDR1 SGHAT and CDR2 FQNNGV come from the germline V gene. CDR3 length: 14 amino acids.